The 29 T cell receptor beta chains reported below all come from one sample, sequenced in a study of blood T cell repertoires in COVID-19. Only in-frame clones appear in the TCRdb table, and some are missing; sequencing was by immunoSEQ multiplex PCR. The repertoire holds about 250,000 clones, with around 88% as singletons. The sample consisted of peripheral blood. The receptors here all came from a woman younger than 45 with COVID-19, enrolled during active disease.

This chain uses TRBV27 with TRBJ2-7, with TRBD1 matching over 7 bases. This CDR3 comprises 16 residues. Germline assignment: CDR1 MNHEY and CDR2 SMNVEV (reference sequence). After removal of 5 bases from V and 5 bases from J, the junction contained 15 bases not matched to a gene. CDR3 sequence (DNA): TGTGCCAGCAGTACCTACCGGGACCAGGGGGTCGACGAGCAGTACTTC. Amino acids: CASSTYRDQGVDEQYF.

The chain recombines TRBV5-4 with TRBJ2-2; 11 bases are a match to TRBD2. There are 16 residues in the CDR3. V shed 4 bases, J shed 6 bases, and the junction held 8 bases outside the gene matches. CDR1 and CDR2 (germline): SGHNT, YYREEE (reference sequence). The CDR3 protein is CASSALAGGTSGELFF. The CDR3 DNA sequence: TGTGCCAGCAGCGCCCTAGCGGGGGGTACCTCCGGGGAGCTGTTTTTT. The whole variable domain, remainder taken from reference TRBV5-4 and TRBJ2-2, is ETGVTQSPTHLIKTRGQQVTLRCSSQSGHNTVSWYQQALGQGPQFIFQYYREEENGRGNFPPRFSGLQFPNYSSELNVNALELDDSALYLCASSALAGGTSGELFFGEGSRLTVL.

The chain is built from TRBV28 and TRBJ2-5, with 7 bases fitting TRBD1. V was pared by 6 bases and J by 0 bases, with 4 bases of the junction left unmatched. Germline V gives CDR1 MDHEN, CDR2 SYDVKM. The length of the CDR3 is 14 residues. The CDR3 nucleotides are TGTGCCAGCAGACCCGACAGGGACCAAGAGACCCAGTACTTC. This encodes CASRPDRDQETQYF.

The V gene is TRBV2, the J gene TRBJ1-5; D perhaps matches TRBD1 (6 bases). There are 15 residues in the CDR3. The V gene lost 5 bases and the J gene lost 6 bases, with 17 bases spanning the gap. The V gene's germline CDR1 is SNHLY and CDR2 FYNNEI. This CDR3 reads CASSIDSTGTQPQHF. DNA for the CDR3: TGTGCCAGCAGTATCGATTCAACAGGGACTCAGCCCCAGCATTTT.

This chain links TRBV18 with TRBJ2-2; D might be TRBD2 (6 bases). Per the germline V gene, CDR1 is KGHSH and CDR2 is LQKENI. The V and J ends lost 2 bases and 2 bases respectively, with 6 bases between them. This CDR3 is 14 amino acids long. The CDR3 reads CASSPGTNTGELFF. The CDR3 DNA reads as TGTGCCAGCTCACCAGGGACTAACACCGGGGAGCTGTTTTTT.

This sequence joins TRBV7-2 and TRBJ2-2, with 15 bases identical to TRBD2. V dropped 5 bases and J dropped 2; count of bases not matched to a gene: 9. The CDR3 runs 19 residues. In germline, CDR1 is SGHTA, CDR2 FQGNSA. The CDR3 loop reads CASSQGLAGGLPNTGELFF. The CDR3 DNA sequence: TGTGCCAGCAGCCAGGGACTAGCGGGGGGCCTCCCAAACACCGGGGAGCTGTTTTTT.

The CDR3 DNA reads as TGTGCCAGCACCACCTTCAGGGCTAGCGGGAGGGGCAGCATTCAGTACTTC. As protein: CASTTFRASGRGSIQYF. The chain employs TRBV7-9 and TRBJ2-4; 12 positions match TRBD2. Germline-derived CDR1 and CDR2 are SEHNR and FQNEAQ (reference sequence). With V trimmed by 7 bases and J by 9 bases, 16 bases remained unmatched. The CDR3 has 17 residues.

This clone was seen only once. The chain combines TRBV19 with TRBJ1-2; TRBD1 agrees at 7 bases. V lost 5 bases and J lost 4; bases outside the gene matches: 10. Germline V gene sequence: CDR1 LNHDA, CDR2 SQIVND (reference sequence). The CDR3 runs 15 residues. In DNA form, the CDR3 reads TGTGCCAGTAGTGTAAAAGGGACAGTAATCTATGGCTACACCTTC. It translates to CASSVKGTVIYGYTF.

The chain recombines TRBV15 with TRBJ2-2; D uncertain. CDR1 is LNHNV and CDR2 is YYDKDF in the germline V gene (reference sequence). The CDR3 is 14 residues long. V lost 3 bases to trimming and J lost 7 bases, with 12 bases between them. CDR3 in amino acids: CATSSWLIDGELFF. The CDR3 region has the DNA TGTGCCACCAGCAGTTGGCTTATCGACGGGGAGCTGTTTTTT.

The count of this clone is one. The chain employs TRBV11-2 and TRBJ1-1, with D possibly matching TRBD1 (6 bases). The CDR3 loop spans 14 amino acids. Germline values: CDR1 SGHAT, CDR2 FQNNGV. The ends were cut back, 5 bases at V and 6 bases at J, with 16 bases in the middle. The CDR3 here is CASSVGRGASEAFF. The CDR3 DNA is TGTGCCAGCAGCGTTGGCCGGGGGGCCTCTGAAGCTTTCTTT.

The gene calls are TRBV19 and TRBJ2-2; the match to TRBD1 covers 10 bases. Trimming at V came to 9 bases and at J to 6 bases, leaving 7 bases not matched to a gene. Germline V CDR1 and CDR2: LNHDA, SQIVND (reference sequence). The CDR3 contains 14 residues. DNA for the CDR3: TGTGCCAGCCGGGACAGGGGTGTCTCCGGGGAGCTGTTTTTT. Encoded protein: CASRDRGVSGELFF.

V and J are TRBV15 and TRBJ1-4; D perhaps matches TRBD1 (5 bases). With 0 bases removed from V and 8 bases from J, the gap between germline ends came to 19 bases. The CDR3 loop spans 17 amino acids. Germline CDR1 and CDR2: LNHNV and YYDKDF (reference sequence). Here the CDR3 DNA reads TGTGCCACCAGCAGAGATGATGCGACAGCGCCAGGCGAAAAACTGTTTTTT. Protein sequence: CATSRDDATAPGEKLFF. The full variable domain, completed using reference TRBV15 and TRBJ1-4, is DAMVIQNPRYQVTQFGKPVTLSCSQTLNHNVMYWYQQKSSQAPKLLFHYYDKDFNNEADTPDNFQSRRPNTSFCFLDIRSPGLGDTAMYLCATSRDDATAPGEKLFFGSGTQLSVL.

The table lists this clone with a count of one. The rearrangement links TRBV6-5 to TRBJ1-1; maybe TRBD1 (5 bases). CDR3 size: 15 residues. The germline V and J ends were trimmed by 4 bases and 1 base, with 13 bases remaining between them. Per germline, CDR1 MNHEY and CDR2 SVGAGI. The DNA for the CDR3 is TGTGCCAGCAGTTCCCGAGACAGCTCGAACACTGAAGCTTTCTTT. Protein: CASSSRDSSNTEAFF.

The V gene is TRBV18, the J gene TRBJ2-2, with 12 bases that match TRBD2. Germline V CDR1 and CDR2: KGHSH, LQKENI. The trim removed 0 bases at V and 6 bases at J, leaving 2 bases unmatched. CDR3 length: 16 amino acids. The CDR3: CASSPPGLAGPGELFF. The CDR3 DNA is TGTGCCAGCTCACCACCCGGACTAGCGGGACCCGGGGAGCTGTTTTTT.

The chain recombines TRBV19 with TRBJ1-2; 9 positions agree with TRBD1. Germline V CDR1 and CDR2: LNHDA, SQIVND (reference sequence). This CDR3 has 14 residues. Trimming cost V 7 bases and J 6 bases; bases outside gene matches: 9. CDR3 residues: CASTLRQGGNGYTF. The CDR3 DNA reads TGTGCCAGTACCCTCCGACAGGGGGGAAATGGCTACACCTTC.

This clone was found a few times. The V gene is TRBV2, the J gene TRBJ1-5, with 8 bases lining up with TRBD1. Germline V CDR1 and CDR2: SNHLY, FYNNEI. The V gene end was trimmed by 2 bases and the J gene end by 7 bases; junction bases not matched to a gene: 4. This CDR3 is 14 amino acids long. The CDR3 region is CASSEQGAGQPQHF. The CDR3 DNA reads TGTGCCAGCAGTGAACAGGGGGCCGGGCAGCCCCAGCATTTT.

The chain links TRBV18 to TRBJ2-7; TRBD1 matches 10 bases. With 6 bases clipped from V and 6 bases from J, the junction kept 11 bases outside the gene matches. Germline values: CDR1 KGHSH, CDR2 LQKENI. The CDR3 consists of 15 residues. The CDR3 is CASSPTGTGEFEQYV. The CDR3 DNA follows: TGTGCCAGCTCGCCCACCGGGACAGGGGAATTCGAGCAGTACGTC.

As DNA, the CDR3 is TGCAGCGTTGTGGGGGGAGTGGGGCCTAGCACAGATACGCAGTATTTT. Residues: CSVVGGVGPSTDTQYF. The chain joins TRBV29-1 to TRBJ2-3, with D possibly TRBD2 on 6 matching bases. The CDR3 covers 16 residues. V lost 4 bases to trimming and J lost 0 bases, with 17 bases between them. CDR1 and CDR2 from the germline V gene are SQVTM and ANQGSEA.

The V gene is TRBV27, the J gene TRBJ1-2; 7 bases fit TRBD1. The CDR3 has 15 amino acids. Germline CDR1 reads MNHEY; CDR2 reads SMNVEV (reference sequence). The J segment lost 4 bases and the V segment lost 4 bases, leaving 9 bases of the junction unmatched. The chain's CDR3 is CASSSRQGAGYGYTF. CDR3 bases: TGTGCCAGCAGTTCTCGACAGGGAGCGGGCTATGGCTACACCTTC.

The J gene is TRBJ2-1, the V gene TRBV9; 10 nucleotides line up with TRBD2. CDR1 and CDR2 (germline): SGDLS, YYNGEE. The V gene end was trimmed by 2 bases and the J gene end by 7 bases; junction bases not matched to a gene: 9. This CDR3 contains 16 residues. The CDR3 sequence is CASSVWSSGRDNEQFF. The CDR3 DNA follows: TGTGCCAGCAGCGTTTGGTCTAGCGGGAGAGATAATGAGCAGTTCTTC.

The rearrangement joins TRBV28 to TRBJ2-7, with D maybe TRBD1 (6 bases). Trimming shortened V by 7 bases and J by 4 bases, and 11 bases separated the two germline ends. Germline V lookup: CDR1 MDHEN, CDR2 SYDVKM. CDR3 length: 12 residues. In DNA form, the CDR3 reads TGTGCCAGCACATCGGACAGATACGAGCAGTACTTC. Translating gives CASTSDRYEQYF.

This chain uses TRBV14 with TRBJ2-1; D not certain. Germline V CDR1 and CDR2: SGHDN, FVKESK. V lost 2 bases and J 6 bases, leaving 5 bases between the germline ends. The CDR3 length is 12 residues. CDR3 region: CASSQLPNEQFF. As DNA, the CDR3 is TGTGCCAGCAGCCAACTCCCCAATGAGCAGTTCTTC.

The J gene is TRBJ2-7, the V gene TRBV2, with TRBD1 identical over 7 bases. There are 12 residues in the CDR3. With 6 bases clipped from V and 3 bases from J, the junction kept 2 bases outside the gene matches. CDR1 is SNHLY, CDR2 FYNNEI, per germline. DNA of the CDR3: TGTGCCAGCAGGACAGGGATCTACGAGCAGTACTTC. This codes for CASRTGIYEQYF.

The chain couples TRBV19 to TRBJ1-2, with D possibly being TRBD1 (5 bases). CDR1 LNHDA and CDR2 SQIVND come from the germline V gene (reference sequence). The CDR3 is made up of 13 amino acids. Trimming left V 3 bases short and J 2 bases short, with 7 bases between. The CDR3 DNA follows: TGTGCCAGTAGTATCGCAGGGAACTATGGCTACACCTTC. It encodes CASSIAGNYGYTF.

This sequence joins TRBV27 and TRBJ1-5; 9 bases line up with TRBD1. Per germline, CDR1 MNHEY and CDR2 SMNVEV (reference sequence). Trimming at V came to 5 bases and at J to 6 bases, leaving 8 bases not matched to a gene. The CDR3 extends over 15 amino acids. Here the CDR3 DNA reads TGTGCCAGCAGTCCCGGGACAGGGAGAGGTCAGCCCCAGCATTTT. Amino acid sequence: CASSPGTGRGQPQHF.

CDR3 in amino acids: CASSPQPDRRSYNEQFF. The CDR3 region has the DNA TGTGCCAGCAGCCCGCAGCCCGACAGACGTTCCTACAATGAGCAGTTCTTC. The rearrangement links TRBV7-6 to TRBJ2-1; TRBD1 might be the D (5 bases). The CDR3 is 17 residues long. CDR1 is SGHVS, CDR2 FNYEAQ, per germline. Trimming took off 5 bases at V and 1 base at J, with 18 bases between the two ends.

The chain joins TRBV24-1 to TRBJ2-5; 9 nucleotides align to TRBD2. The CDR3 is 14 residues long. Germline CDR1 reads KGHDR; CDR2 reads SFDVKD. With 9 bases clipped from V and 5 bases from J, the junction kept 9 bases outside the gene matches. DNA for the CDR3: TGTGCCACCGGGCGGGGGGGGCTAACGGAGACCCAGTACTTC. This gives the protein CATGRGGLTETQYF.

J is TRBJ2-7 and V is TRBV6-4; a possible D gene is TRBD2 (5 bases). CDR3 length equals 13 residues. Trimming shortened V by 4 bases and J by 3 bases, and 10 bases separated the two germline ends. Germline CDR1 reads MRHNA; CDR2 reads SNTAGT. The DNA for the CDR3 is TGTGCCAGCAGTGCTCTTCGGGGCTACGAGCAGTACTTC. This translates into CASSALRGYEQYF.

This clone has a single count. J is TRBJ1-1 and V is TRBV4-1, with 9 positions matching TRBD1. This CDR3 is 14 amino acids long. Trimming at V came to 1 base and at J to 8 bases, leaving 5 bases not matched to a gene. Germline V lookup: CDR1 MGHRA, CDR2 YSYEKL. The CDR3 region has the DNA TGCGCCAGCAGCCAAGGACAGGGGGAGTCGGAAGCTTTCTTT. Amino acid sequence: CASSQGQGESEAFF.